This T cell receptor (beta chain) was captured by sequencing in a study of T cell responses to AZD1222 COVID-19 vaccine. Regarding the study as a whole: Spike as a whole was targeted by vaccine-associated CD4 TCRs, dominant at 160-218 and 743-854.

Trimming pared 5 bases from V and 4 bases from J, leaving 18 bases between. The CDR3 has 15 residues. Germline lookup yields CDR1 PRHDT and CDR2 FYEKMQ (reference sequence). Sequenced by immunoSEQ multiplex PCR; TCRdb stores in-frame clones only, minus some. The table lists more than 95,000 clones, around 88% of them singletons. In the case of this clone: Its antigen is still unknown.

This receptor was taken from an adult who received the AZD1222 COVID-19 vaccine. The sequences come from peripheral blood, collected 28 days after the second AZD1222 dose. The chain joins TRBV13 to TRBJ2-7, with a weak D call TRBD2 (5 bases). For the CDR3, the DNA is TGTGCCAGCAGCCCCACCCCGTCGGGGAGATACGAGCAGTACTTC. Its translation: CASSPTPSGRYEQYF. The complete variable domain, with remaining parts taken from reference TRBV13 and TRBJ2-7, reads AAGVIQSPRHLIKEKRETATLKCYPIPRHDTVYWYQQGPGQDPQFLISFYEKMQSDKGSIPDRFSAQQFSDYHSELNMSSLELGDSALYFCASSPTPSGRYEQYFGPGTRLTVT.